Below, 27 T cell receptor beta chains from the same sample are listed, as sequenced in a study of blood T cell repertoires in COVID-19. Generated by immunoSEQ multiplex PCR, the TCRdb table keeps only in-frame clones and is missing some. The sample has roughly 150,000 clones, around 82% seen once. Sample: peripheral blood. The receptor set was obtained from a man in his sixties with acute or convalescent COVID-19.

The V gene is TRBV29-1, the J gene TRBJ2-5; 8 bases fit TRBD1. Trimming removed 3 bases from V and 5 bases from J; junction bases left unmatched: 5. Germline CDR1 SQVTM, CDR2 ANQGSEA. The CDR3 totals 13 residues. The CDR3 DNA is TGCAGCGTTGATCGGGCAGGGGGCGAGACCCAGTACTTC. It is translated as CSVDRAGGETQYF.

This clone was seen repeatedly, ten times or more. The chain is built from TRBV7-2 and TRBJ2-2; TRBD1 matches 11 bases. The CDR3 totals 16 residues. Germline V gene lookup returns CDR1 SGHTA and CDR2 FQGNSA. The trim removed 5 bases at V and 8 bases at J, leaving 10 bases unmatched. CDR3 loop: CASSPQDRGLPGELFF. As DNA, the CDR3 is TGTGCCAGCAGCCCCCAGGACAGGGGGCTTCCGGGGGAGCTGTTTTTT.

The chain recombines TRBV29-1 with TRBJ2-1, with 11 bases fitting TRBD2. The trim removed 8 bases at V and 0 bases at J, leaving 9 bases unmatched. This CDR3 comprises 16 residues. Germline V gene lookup returns CDR1 SQVTM and CDR2 ANQGSEA. DNA for the CDR3: TGCAGCACCGGGACTAGCGGATTCTCCTCCTACAATGAGCAGTTCTTC. Protein: CSTGTSGFSSYNEQFF.

The J gene is TRBJ2-3, the V gene TRBV7-9, with no clear D. V was trimmed by 1 base and J by 2 bases, leaving 10 bases between them. This CDR3 region has 15 residues. Germline loops: CDR1 SEHNR, CDR2 FQNEAQ (reference sequence). In DNA form, the CDR3 reads TGTGCCAGCAGCTTAGGCCTAGTAATCACAGATACGCAGTATTTT. This codes for CASSLGLVITDTQYF.

This clone was seen a handful of times. This chain uses TRBV9 with TRBJ1-5, with D possibly matching TRBD1 (6 bases). Trimming removed 4 bases at V and 1 base at J, with 12 bases between. This CDR3 is 15 amino acids long. Germline-derived CDR1 and CDR2 are SGDLS and YYNGEE. The CDR3 here is CASSQAGASNQPQHF. CDR3 coding DNA: TGTGCCAGCAGCCAGGCAGGGGCCAGCAATCAGCCCCAGCATTTT.

The chain links TRBV18 to TRBJ2-7, with TRBD2 identical over 9 bases. This CDR3 is built from 15 residues. Per germline, CDR1 KGHSH and CDR2 LQKENI. Trimming at V came to 3 bases and at J to 5 bases, leaving 8 bases not matched to a gene. The CDR3 DNA follows: TGTGCCAGCTCACCCGGCGCGGGAGGGGGCCACGAGCAGTACTTC. Amino acids: CASSPGAGGGHEQYF.

The chain joins TRBV25-1 to TRBJ2-3, with 11 nucleotides matching TRBD1. Per germline, CDR1 MGHDK and CDR2 SYGVNS. V dropped 3 bases and J dropped 4; count of bases not matched to a gene: 3. This CDR3 has 15 residues. The CDR3 DNA reads TGTGCCAGCAGTGATGGACAGGGGGCCGCAGATACGCAGTATTTT. Translation: CASSDGQGAADTQYF.

The chain combines TRBV5-4 with TRBJ2-2, with TRBD1 identical over 7 bases. There are 15 residues in the CDR3. J was trimmed by 0 bases and V by 3 bases; bases with no gene match: 2. From germline, CDR1 is SGHNT and CDR2 YYREEE (reference sequence). The CDR3 loop is CASSWGQSNTGELFF. The CDR3 DNA follows: TGTGCCAGCAGCTGGGGACAGTCGAACACCGGGGAGCTGTTTTTT.

This clone was seen many times. The V call is TRBV10-2, the J call TRBJ2-7, with 7 positions matching TRBD1. V trimming: 5 bases; J trimming: 2 bases; junction bases outside the gene matches: 9. The CDR3 runs to 15 residues. Germline lookup yields CDR1 WSHSY and CDR2 SAAADI. The CDR3 protein is CASSPDRVMAYEQYF. For the CDR3, the DNA is TGCGCCAGCAGTCCAGACAGGGTAATGGCCTACGAGCAGTACTTC.

The chain employs TRBV5-1 and TRBJ1-1; D might be TRBD1 (6 bases). Trimming pared 4 bases from V and 0 bases from J, leaving 10 bases between. The CDR3 length is 14 residues. The germline gives CDR1 SGHRS, CDR2 YFSETQ. The CDR3 loop reads CASSTRTVNTEAFF. CDR3 sequence (DNA): TGCGCCAGCAGCACCAGGACAGTGAACACTGAAGCTTTCTTT.

DNA of the CDR3: TGTGCCAGCAGTTTATTACAGGAAGACCAAGAGACCCAGTACTTC. Amino acid sequence: CASSLLQEDQETQYF. J is TRBJ2-5 and V is TRBV28; D is perhaps TRBD1 (5 bases). Germline loops: CDR1 MDHEN, CDR2 SYDVKM. The CDR3 totals 15 residues. V was trimmed by 1 base and J by 0 bases, leaving 9 bases between them.

This clone was seen only a few times. The rearrangement joins TRBV19 to TRBJ2-6, with TRBD2 identical over 11 bases. V gave up 4 bases and J gave up 4 bases; unmatched junction bases: 6. Germline V CDR1 and CDR2: LNHDA, SQIVND (reference sequence). The CDR3 has 17 amino acids. CDR3 sequence (DNA): TGTGCCAGTAGTACACTAGCGGGAGTTCTGGGGGCCAACGTCCTGACTTTC. Its translation is CASSTLAGVLGANVLTF.

This rearrangement joins TRBV11-2 to TRBJ2-5, with D perhaps matching TRBD1 (6 bases). The CDR3 spans 18 residues. CDR1 and CDR2 from the germline V gene are SGHAT and FQNNGV. V was pared by 5 bases and J by 6 bases, with 28 bases between. The CDR3 nucleotides read TGTGCCAGCAGCGCTACACTGCAGGGGATTAGCGCCCTCAAGACCCAGTACTTC. Translated: CASSATLQGISALKTQYF.

This clone was observed a few times. At one boundary the junction diverges from the germline segment, which might be a read error. V is TRBV5-8 and J is TRBJ1-1; 7 nucleotides agree with TRBD1. Germline V gene data show CDR1 as SGHTS and CDR2 as YDEGEE. CDR3 length: 11 amino acids. CDR3 DNA: TGTGCCAGCAGACATACCTGGGACAGTCTTTTT. This codes for CASRHTWDSLF.

As regards this clone: Other DNA sequences in the same sample also yield this CDR3. J is TRBJ1-2 and V is TRBV6-5; no firm D call. Trimming stripped 0 bases from V and 2 bases from J, with 7 bases between. The CDR3 totals 14 residues. The germline gives CDR1 MNHEY, CDR2 SVGAGI. The CDR3 spells CASSYSGLNYGYTF. DNA for the CDR3: TGTGCCAGCAGTTACTCTGGACTGAACTATGGCTACACCTTC.

V is TRBV9 and J is TRBJ2-2; 10 bases match TRBD2. The CDR3 has 16 residues. Germline loops: CDR1 SGDLS, CDR2 YYNGEE. V trimming: 0 bases; J trimming: 4 bases; junction bases outside the gene matches: 3. CDR3 coding DNA: TGTGCCAGCAGCGTAGTCCTAGCGGGAGCCACCGGGGAGCTGTTTTTT. It encodes CASSVVLAGATGELFF.

The rearrangement joins TRBV18 to TRBJ2-1; 9 positions match TRBD1. This CDR3 is 14 amino acids long. V dropped 3 bases and J dropped 10; count of bases not matched to a gene: 7. Germline lookup yields CDR1 KGHSH and CDR2 LQKENI. The CDR3: CASSPDRGSREQFF. CDR3 DNA sequence: TGTGCCAGCTCACCGGACAGGGGTTCAAGGGAGCAGTTCTTC.

The chain joins TRBV19 to TRBJ2-4; TRBD2 matches 10 bases. Germline-derived CDR1 and CDR2 are LNHDA and SQIVND (reference sequence). CDR3 length equals 15 residues. V lost 5 bases and J lost 7; bases outside the gene matches: 8. CDR3 in DNA: TGTGCCAGTAGTCTACTAGCGGGGAGCAAGAACATTCAGTACTTC. Translation gives CASSLLAGSKNIQYF.

In this sample, this clone turned up once. The rearrangement uses TRBV14 and TRBJ2-1, with 12 bases that match TRBD2. The CDR3 is 15 residues long. Germline CDR1 SGHDN, CDR2 FVKESK. The trim removed 1 base at V and 12 bases at J, leaving 7 bases unmatched. In DNA, the CDR3 is TGTGCCAGCAGCCAAGGACTAGCGGGAGAGTACTGGCAGTTCTTC. Amino acids: CASSQGLAGEYWQFF.

The chain employs TRBV28 and TRBJ2-5, with 10 positions matching TRBD2. Unmatched junction bases numbered 4, after V lost 5 bases and J lost 1 base. The CDR3 totals 15 residues. The germline CDR1 and CDR2 sequences are MDHEN and SYDVKM. For the CDR3, the DNA is TGTGCCAGCAGTGATGAGCGGGAGGGCCAAGAGACCCAGTACTTC. It specifies CASSDEREGQETQYF.

This clone was seen at least ten times. The chain joins TRBV7-8 to TRBJ2-1; TRBD1 is a possible D gene (6 bases). The CDR3 spans 15 residues. V dropped 3 bases and J dropped 5 bases, with 14 bases sitting between them. Germline V gene data show CDR1 as SGHVS and CDR2 as FQNEAQ. In nucleotides, the CDR3 is TGTGCCAGCAGCTTCCAAACGGGACATCACAATGAGCAGTTCTTC. Translation gives CASSFQTGHHNEQFF.

This sequence joins TRBV6-4 and TRBJ1-1, with D tentatively TRBD1 (6 bases). Germline V gene lookup returns CDR1 MRHNA and CDR2 SNTAGT. CDR3 length: 11 amino acids. The V gene lost 3 bases and the J gene lost 10 bases, with 9 bases spanning the gap. The CDR3 nucleotides are TGTGCCAGCAGTGATAGGGGGAGAGCTTTCTTT. Its translation is CASSDRGRAFF.

In its sample, this clone was seen a few times. The V and J genes are TRBV2 and TRBJ2-5; 7 nucleotides align to TRBD2. Germline V gives CDR1 SNHLY, CDR2 FYNNEI. This CDR3 has 14 residues. After removal of 4 bases from V and 4 bases from J, the junction contained 6 bases not matched to a gene. CDR3 sequence reads: CASSVGGRLETQYF. DNA of the CDR3: TGTGCCAGCAGTGTCGGCGGGAGATTAGAGACCCAGTACTTC.

This CDR3 reads CATSRGTNLNNEQFF. The CDR3 bases are TGTGCCACCAGCAGGGGGACAAATTTAAACAATGAGCAGTTCTTC. The J gene is TRBJ2-1, the V gene TRBV15; D possibly corresponds to TRBD1 (6 bases). The length of the CDR3 is 15 residues. Germline CDR1 reads LNHNV; CDR2 reads YYDKDF (reference sequence). The V gene lost 3 bases and the J gene lost 5 bases, with 14 bases spanning the gap.

The chain links TRBV5-1 to TRBJ2-1; TRBD2 aligns across 9 bases. V dropped 0 bases and J dropped 8; count of bases not matched to a gene: 12. The V gene's germline CDR1 is SGHRS and CDR2 YFSETQ. This CDR3 is built from 17 residues. The CDR3 sequence: CASSLGPGAGGPDEQFF. The CDR3 nucleotides read TGCGCCAGCAGCTTGGGGCCTGGGGCGGGAGGGCCAGATGAGCAGTTCTTC.

The chain has TRBV5-1 and TRBJ2-3; 9 nucleotides line up with TRBD1. Unmatched junction bases numbered 4, after V lost 4 bases and J lost 1 base. Germline assignment: CDR1 SGHRS and CDR2 YFSETQ. This CDR3 spans 15 amino acids. The CDR3 bases are TGCGCCAGCAGCGAAGACAGGGGGGGCACAGATACGCAGTATTTT. Its protein is CASSEDRGGTDTQYF.

The chain uses TRBV14 and TRBJ2-1, with D possibly matching TRBD1 (5 bases). V lost 0 bases and J lost 7, with 16 bases in between. The CDR3 covers 16 residues. Germline lookup yields CDR1 SGHDN and CDR2 FVKESK. The DNA for the CDR3 is TGTGCCAGCAGCCAAGATCGGCAGGGAAGGCGGAATGAGCAGTTCTTC. Translated: CASSQDRQGRRNEQFF.